The source of this T cell receptor (beta chain) is a study of CD4 T cells in relation to SARS-CoV-2 and coronaviruses. The repertoire was sequenced with immunoSEQ multiplex PCR; TCRdb's copy has only in-frame clones and lacks some. The sample contains tens of thousands of clones, over 60% of which appear only once. Note on this clone: Its target is unknown.

Before the COVID-19 pandemic, during about 2010-2018, CD4+ T cells were taken from unexposed donors. Isolation of CD4+ T cells took place after about 9 days in culture. CDR3 length: 15 residues. V lost 6 bases, J lost 5 bases, and 6 bases stayed unmatched. The germline V gene has CDR1 SGHTA and CDR2 FQGNSA. The receptor's source is a human donor in good health. The specimen sequenced was CD4+ T cells from PBMCs, cultured in vitro. V gene TRBV7-2 combines with J gene TRBJ2-1, with TRBD1 matching 11 bases. CDR3: CASSPDRGLHNEQFF. The CDR3 DNA reads as TGTGCCAGCAGTCCGGACAGGGGGCTTCACAATGAGCAGTTCTTC. Supplemented by reference TRBV7-2 and TRBJ2-1, the full variable domain reads GAGVSQSPSNKVTEKGKDVELRCDPISGHTALYWYRQSLGQGLEFLIYFQGNSAPDKSGLPSDRFSAERTGGSVSTLTIQRTQQEDSAVYLCASSPDRGLHNEQFFGPGTRLTVL.